This is a list of T cell receptor beta chains from one sample in a study of T cells after yellow fever vaccination. TCRdb analysed the 5' RACE reads with MiXCR anew, one entry per CDR3 protein. The table records 450,000 to 600,000 distinct CDR3 sequences, approximately 12% of them present only once. This sample comprised PBMCs, obtained on the day of the yellow fever booster vaccination. Receptors were obtained from a man aged 25 to 45 who received the YFV17D yellow fever vaccine. Each CDR3 is given with its conserved first and last residue. The order of the fields is clone size, D gene, J gene, V gene, CDR3 protein, CDR3 DNA. D genes are given only for firm matches. The listing skips clone size in some rows; elsewhere it reads once, few, many or a size class.

clone size: few
D gene: NA
J gene: TRBJ2-7
V gene: TRBV10-3
CDR3 protein: CAISESGGHEQYF
CDR3 DNA: TGTGCCATCAGTGAGTCTGGGGGTCACGAGCAGTACTTC

clone size: many
D gene: NA
J gene: TRBJ1-5
V gene: TRBV7-2
CDR3 protein: CASSLGLNQPQHF
CDR3 DNA: TGTGCCAGCAGCTTAGGTCTGAATCAGCCCCAGCATTTT

clone size: few
D gene: TRBD1
J gene: TRBJ2-7
V gene: TRBV18
CDR3 protein: CASSPRGQGDNEQYF
CDR3 DNA: TGTGCCAGCTCACCACGAGGACAGGGGGACAACGAGCAGTACTTC

clone size: NA
D gene: NA
J gene: TRBJ2-2
V gene: TRBV18
CDR3 protein: CASSQGMANTGELFF
CDR3 DNA: TGTGCCAGCTCGCAGGGGATGGCTAACACCGGGGAGCTGTTTTTT

clone size: NA
D gene: TRBD1
J gene: TRBJ2-7
V gene: TRBV12-3/TRBV12-4
CDR3 protein: CASSSTGQATYEQYF
CDR3 DNA: TGTGCCAGCAGTTCCACGGGACAGGCCACCTACGAGCAGTACTTC

clone size: NA
D gene: NA
J gene: TRBJ2-1
V gene: TRBV11-3
CDR3 protein: CASSLSGEEQFF
CDR3 DNA: TGTGCCAGCAGCTTGTCCGGGGAGGAGCAGTTCTTC

clone size: NA
D gene: NA
J gene: TRBJ2-1
V gene: TRBV12-3/TRBV12-4
CDR3 protein: CASSLRGTYSYNEQFF
CDR3 DNA: TGTGCCAGCAGTTTAAGAGGGACTTACTCCTACAATGAGCAGTTCTTC

clone size: NA
D gene: NA
J gene: TRBJ1-2
V gene: TRBV27
CDR3 protein: CASSLGGRPNYGYTF
CDR3 DNA: TGTGCCAGCAGTTTGGGGGGACGGCCGAACTATGGCTACACCTTC

clone size: few
D gene: NA
J gene: TRBJ2-4
V gene: TRBV15
CDR3 protein: CATSRDTKNIQYF
CDR3 DNA: TGTGCCACCAGCCGGGACACCAAAAACATTCAGTACTTC

clone size: few
D gene: NA
J gene: TRBJ2-1
V gene: TRBV7-9
CDR3 protein: CASSSGGQIYNEQFF
CDR3 DNA: TGTGCCAGCAGCTCCGGCGGACAGATATACAATGAGCAGTTCTTC